The source of this T cell receptor (beta chain) is a study of shared clonotypes between healthy human individuals. Study results and caveats: The four-donor shared clonotypes exceeded non-shared clonotypes in generation probability, with non-shared ones scoring lower.

Profiled with immunoSEQ multiplex PCR; TCRdb holds only in-frame clones, not every one. Of roughly 2.5 million clones listed, approximately 92% were seen once; the top ten hold over 0.12%. Germline V gene lookup returns CDR1 SNHLY and CDR2 FYNNEI. There are 15 residues in the CDR3. J lost 6 bases, V lost 4 bases, and 8 bases had no gene match. Comments on this clone: Its antigen is as yet unknown.

This rearrangement joins TRBV2 to TRBJ1-5; 8 nucleotides align to TRBD1. What was sequenced was naive CD4+ T cells sorted from blood. As to subset: CD45RA+ positively selected. This sequence was found in a man aged 18 to 29 in good health. The CDR3 region is CASSANTGGGQPQHF. The CDR3 DNA reads as TGTGCCAGCAGTGCCAATACAGGGGGAGGTCAGCCCCAGCATTTT.